Listed below are T cell receptor beta chains from one sample, sequenced in a study of blood T cell repertoires in COVID-19. Assay used: immunoSEQ multiplex PCR; TCRdb lists only in-frame clones, some missing. The profile shows approximately 76,000 clones, approximately 89% of them singletons. The sequencing sample was made of peripheral blood. These receptors originate from a woman aged 55-69 years with acute or convalescent COVID-19. CDR3s include the opening cysteine and the closing phenylalanine or tryptophan. D genes are given only for firm matches. Size values are once, few and many counts, or a class for expanded clones, and some rows have none.

>TRBJ2-1|NA|18|TRBV2|TRBD1
CASSVLRGDRVTYNEQFF
TGTGCCAGCAGTGTTTTAAGAGGAGACAGGGTGACCTACAATGAGCAGTTCTTC
>TRBJ2-5|NA|16|TRBV6-6|TRBD2
CASRQRTSGAGETQYF
TGTGCCAGCCGTCAAAGGACTAGCGGGGCAGGTGAGACCCAGTACTTC
>TRBJ1-1|NA|13|TRBV12-5|NA
CASGIGRPTEAFF
TGTGCTAGTGGCATAGGGAGACCCACTGAAGCTTTCTTT
>TRBJ1-6|NA|14|TRBV28|NA
CASSPGHSNSPLHF
TGTGCCAGCAGTCCCGGACACTCTAATTCACCCCTCCACTTT
>TRBJ1-4|NA|10|TRBV12-2|NA
CASRQEKLFF
TGTGCAAGTCGCCAGGAAAAACTGTTTTTT
>TRBJ2-1|NA|17|TRBV18|TRBD2
CASSAGTSGYSYNEQFF
TGTGCCAGCTCAGCTGGGACTAGCGGGTACTCCTACAATGAGCAGTTCTTC
>TRBJ1-6|NA|15|TRBV4-1|TRBD1
CASSQGGTENSPLHF
TGCGCCAGCAGCCAAGGGGGGACAGAGAATTCACCCCTCCACTTT
>TRBJ2-3|NA|16|TRBV5-1|TRBD2
CASSLQLAGDTDTQYF
TGCGCCAGCAGCTTGCAACTAGCGGGGGACACAGATACGCAGTATTTT
>TRBJ1-6|few|17|TRBV7-9|TRBD1
CASSSHDRQGVKSPLHF
TGTGCCAGCAGCTCCCACGACAGACAGGGGGTAAAATCACCCCTCCACTTT
>TRBJ1-1|NA|18|TRBV4-1|NA
CASSQDFSQGKMNTEAFF
TGCGCCAGCAGCCAAGATTTTAGTCAGGGCAAGATGAACACTGAAGCTTTCTTT
>TRBJ2-1|once|16|TRBV5-1|TRBD1
CASSQRQGASYNEQFF
TGCGCCAGCAGCCAGAGACAGGGGGCTTCCTACAATGAGCAGTTCTTC
>TRBJ2-3|NA|15|TRBV24-1|NA
CATSDLGRDTDTQYF
TGTGCCACCAGTGATTTGGGCAGGGACACAGATACGCAGTATTTT
>TRBJ2-5|NA|17|TRBV10-1|TRBD2
CASSRGTSGGIRETQYF
TGCGCCAGCAGCCGTGGAACTAGCGGGGGAATACGAGAGACCCAGTACTTC
>TRBJ1-2|NA|12|TRBV14|NA
CATSEHNYGYTF
TGTGCCACCTCGGAGCATAACTATGGCTACACCTTC
>TRBJ2-6|NA|15|TRBV3-1/TRBV3-2|NA
CASSQDSSGANVLTF
TGTGCCAGCAGCCAAGATAGCTCTGGGGCCAACGTCCTGACTTTC
>TRBJ1-2|NA|15|TRBV2|NA
CASSSTGFPLQGYTF
TGTGCCAGCAGTAGTACAGGGTTTCCCCTGCAAGGCTACACCTTC
>TRBJ2-2|NA|18|TRBV5-1|TRBD2
CASSVGLAGVSNTGELFF
TGCGCCAGCAGCGTGGGACTAGCGGGGGTCTCAAACACCGGGGAGCTGTTTTTT
>TRBJ2-3|NA|12|TRBV11-3|TRBD1
CASEGAADTQYF
TGTGCCAGCGAGGGGGCCGCAGATACGCAGTATTTT
>TRBJ2-5|once|13|TRBV7-9|NA
CASSLGALETQYF
TGTGCCAGCAGCTTAGGAGCGTTGGAGACCCAGTACTTC
>TRBJ1-1|NA|14|TRBV3-1/TRBV3-2|NA
CASSQSGGNTEAFF
TGTGCCAGCAGCCAATCGGGAGGGAACACTGAAGCTTTCTTT
>TRBJ2-7|NA|14|TRBV18|NA
CASSRDQTAYEQYF
TGTGCCAGCTCACGGGATCAGACAGCCTACGAGCAGTACTTC
>TRBJ2-7|NA|16|TRBV5-4|NA
CASSLSKYPSSYEQYF
TGTGCCAGCAGCTTGAGCAAGTACCCTAGCTCCTACGAGCAGTACTTC
>TRBJ1-6|NA|15|TRBV5-1|NA
CASSLGEGYNSPLHF
TGCGCCAGCAGCTTAGGGGAGGGCTATAATTCACCCCTCCACTTT
>TRBJ1-2|NA|16|TRBV15|NA
CATSREHLSGYYGYTF
TGTGCCACCAGCAGAGAGCACCTTTCCGGGTACTATGGCTACACCTTC
>TRBJ2-3|NA|15|TRBV6-4|TRBD1
CASSDAQGATDTQYF
TGTGCCAGCAGTGACGCACAGGGGGCCACAGATACGCAGTATTTT
>TRBJ2-3|NA|17|TRBV4-1|TRBD1
CASSQDSGQGITDTQYF
TGCGCCAGCAGCCAAGATTCCGGACAGGGGATCACAGATACGCAGTATTTT
>TRBJ1-5|NA|13|TRBV7-9|NA
CASSSEGNQPQHF
TGTGCCAGCAGCTCAGAGGGAAATCAGCCCCAGCATTTT
>TRBJ2-1|NA|17|TRBV5-1|NA
CASRTVEWGESYNEQFF
TGCGCCAGCAGAACTGTCGAGTGGGGGGAGTCCTACAATGAGCAGTTCTTC
>TRBJ2-1|NA|13|TRBV11-3|NA
CASARTGINEQFF
TGTGCCAGCGCTAGGACGGGGATCAATGAGCAGTTCTTC
>TRBJ1-5|NA|13|TRBV6-5|TRBD1
CASSRTGHQPQHF
TGTGCCAGCAGTCGGACAGGGCATCAGCCCCAGCATTTT
>TRBJ2-1|NA|14|TRBV6-6|NA
CASIPSGGYNEQFF
TGTGCCAGCATCCCGTCCGGGGGCTACAATGAGCAGTTCTTC
>TRBJ1-6|NA|15|TRBV6-6|NA
CASSYETANNSPLHF
TGTGCCAGCAGTTATGAGACAGCGAATAATTCACCCCTCCACTTT
>TRBJ2-1|few|18|TRBV4-1|TRBD2
CASSRQPTSGGPLNEQFF
TGCGCCAGCAGCCGCCAACCGACTAGCGGGGGCCCACTCAATGAGCAGTTCTTC
>TRBJ1-1|NA|16|TRBV6-2/TRBV6-3|TRBD1
CASSPRQGQQATEAFF
TGTGCCAGCAGCCCTAGACAGGGCCAACAAGCGACTGAAGCTTTCTTT
>TRBJ1-5|NA|18|TRBV4-2|TRBD1
CASSQGDPGTGGGQPQHF
TGTGCCAGCAGCCAAGGGGACCCCGGGACAGGGGGCGGGCAGCCCCAGCATTTT
>TRBJ1-5|NA|15|TRBV11-3|NA
CAGSLRVLSNQPQHF
TGTGCCGGCAGTCTTCGGGTGCTTAGCAATCAGCCCCAGCATTTT
>TRBJ1-5|NA|14|TRBV18|NA
CASSPPQGQGPQHF
TGTGCCAGCTCACCACCTCAGGGCCAGGGGCCCCAGCATTTT
>TRBJ1-1|NA|14|TRBV30|NA
CAWSDEARNTEAFF
TGTGCCTGGAGTGACGAGGCCCGGAACACTGAAGCTTTCTTT
>TRBJ1-2|NA|11|TRBV12-3/TRBV12-4|NA
CASRAQDGYTF
TGTGCCAGCAGGGCACAGGATGGCTACACCTTC
>TRBJ2-2|NA|17|TRBV6-2/TRBV6-3|TRBD2
CASSYARGGVITGELFF
TGTGCCAGCAGTTACGCGCGGGGGGGCGTAATCACCGGGGAGCTGTTTTTT
>TRBJ2-1|NA|15|TRBV11-3|TRBD2
CASSLGSGGYNEQFF
TGTGCCAGCAGCTTAGGAAGCGGGGGGTACAATGAGCAGTTCTTC
>TRBJ2-3|NA|15|TRBV7-2|TRBD1
CASSLRTGLTDTQYF
TGTGCCAGCAGCTTACGGACAGGACTCACAGATACGCAGTATTTT
>TRBJ2-3|few|12|TRBV5-1|NA
CASSPEADTQYF
TGCGCCAGCAGCCCGGAGGCAGATACGCAGTATTTT
>TRBJ2-3|NA|12|TRBV27|NA
CASSFEGNTQYF
TGTGCCAGCAGTTTTGAGGGAAATACGCAGTATTTT
>TRBJ2-3|NA|15|TRBV27|TRBD2
CASSLGSGGTDTQYF
TGTGCCAGCAGTTTGGGAAGCGGGGGGACAGATACGCAGTATTTT
>TRBJ2-1|NA|15|TRBV5-1|TRBD1
CASSLEGQGDNEQFF
TGCGCCAGCAGCTTGGAGGGACAGGGGGACAATGAGCAGTTCTTC
>TRBJ1-6|NA|14|TRBV7-9|NA
CASSPGRQGSPLHF
TGTGCCAGCAGCCCAGGGAGGCAGGGCTCACCCCTCCACTTT
>TRBJ2-7|NA|12|TRBV25-1|TRBD1
CASRGDSYEQYF
TGTGCCAGCAGGGGGGACAGTTACGAGCAGTACTTC
>TRBJ2-2|NA|17|TRBV9|TRBD2
CASSLLAGASNTGELFF
TGTGCCAGCAGCCTACTAGCGGGGGCTTCGAACACCGGGGAGCTGTTTTTT
>TRBJ1-6|NA|15|TRBV27|NA
CASSPRQAYNSPLHF
TGTGCCAGCAGTCCCCGGCAGGCCTATAATTCACCCCTCCACTTT
>TRBJ1-2|NA|16|TRBV6-5|TRBD1
CASSYRRTQGDAGYTF
TGTGCCAGCAGTTACCGTCGGACACAGGGGGATGCTGGCTACACCTTC
>TRBJ2-7|once|15|TRBV28|TRBD2
CASSTSGGEIYEQYF
TGTGCCAGCAGTACTAGCGGGGGAGAAATCTACGAGCAGTACTTC
>TRBJ2-7|few|15|TRBV5-8|TRBD2
CASSLAAGGTYEQYF
TGTGCCAGCAGCTTGGCCGCGGGGGGCACCTACGAGCAGTACTTC
>TRBJ2-2|once|14|TRBV15|NA
CATSRDFETGELFF
TGTGCCACCAGCAGAGATTTTGAGACCGGGGAGCTGTTTTTT
>TRBJ2-3|NA|15|TRBV6-4|NA
CASSDSELSTDTQYF
TGTGCCAGCAGTGACTCCGAACTTAGCACAGATACGCAGTATTTT
>TRBJ2-3|NA|13|TRBV5-8|NA
CAMGQSGFDTQYF
TGTGCCATGGGCCAAAGCGGTTTCGATACGCAGTATTTT
>TRBJ2-3|NA|15|TRBV10-3|TRBD2
CAMDSGGLSTDTQYF
TGTGCCATGGATAGCGGGGGGCTGTCCACAGATACGCAGTATTTT
>TRBJ1-5|NA|14|TRBV7-2|TRBD1
CASSLVTGDQPQHF
TGTGCCAGCAGCTTAGTGACAGGGGATCAGCCCCAGCATTTT
>TRBJ1-4|NA|14|TRBV6-1|TRBD1
CASSDRDRNEKLFF
TGTGCCAGCAGTGACCGGGACAGAAACGAAAAACTGTTTTTT